This T cell receptor beta chain emerged from a study of CD8+CD57+ T cells in acquired aplastic anemia. Overall study: Sorted CD4+ and CD8+ cells gave an average of around 3.3 ug of DNA.

Sequencing was done on patients that had shown CD8+CD57+ cell expansion by flow cytometry. Details on this clonotype: Antigen specificity is unknown.

CDR3 and TCR beta VDJ profiling relied on a genomic DNA template. Via MiXCR, TCRdb re-called the reads, giving one row per CDR3 protein. Among about 180,000 distinct CDR3 sequences, approximately 48% were seen once, and the ten largest hold approximately 12%. Findings and limits, study-wide: Patients were compared with controls for CD8+ Simpson's diversity, and no significant difference emerged.

Trimming shortened V by 1 base and J by 2 bases, and 6 bases separated the two germline ends. The CDR3 covers 13 residues. CDR1 LNHDA and CDR2 SQIVND come from the germline V gene (reference sequence). This sequence joins TRBV19 and TRBJ2-7; D is unresolved. This TCR was recovered from a human donor with aplastic anemia. Specimen: sorted CD4+, CD8+, or CD8+CD57+ T cells (not recorded which) from PBMCs. The CDR3 sequence is CASSIGLAYEQYF. The CDR3 DNA sequence: TGTGCCAGTAGTATAGGACTGGCCTACGAGCAGTACTTC.